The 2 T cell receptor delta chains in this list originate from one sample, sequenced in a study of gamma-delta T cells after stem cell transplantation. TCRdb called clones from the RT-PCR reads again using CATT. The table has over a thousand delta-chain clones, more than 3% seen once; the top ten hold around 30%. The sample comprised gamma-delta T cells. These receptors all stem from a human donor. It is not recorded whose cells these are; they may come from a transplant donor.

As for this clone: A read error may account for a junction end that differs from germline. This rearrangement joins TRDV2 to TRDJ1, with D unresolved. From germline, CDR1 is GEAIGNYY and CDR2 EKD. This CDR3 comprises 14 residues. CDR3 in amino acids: CACGTVAYTDKLIF. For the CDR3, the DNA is TGTGCCTGTGGCACCGTGGCGTACACCGATAAACTCATCTTT.

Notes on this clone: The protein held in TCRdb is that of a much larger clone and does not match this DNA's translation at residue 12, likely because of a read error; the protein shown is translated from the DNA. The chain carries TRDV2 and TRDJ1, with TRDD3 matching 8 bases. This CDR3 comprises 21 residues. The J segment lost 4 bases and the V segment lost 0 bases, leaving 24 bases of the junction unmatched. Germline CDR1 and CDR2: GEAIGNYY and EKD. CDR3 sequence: CACDTVGGGWGRRSENDKLIF. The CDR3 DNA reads TGTGCCTGTGACACCGTTGGGGGAGGCTGGGGGAGACGGTCGGAGAACGATAAACTCATCTTT.